The clone carrying this T cell receptor (beta chain) has just one count. The protocol was immunoSEQ multiplex PCR, while the TCRdb copy is restricted to in-frame clones and leaves out a portion. Among about 30,000 clones listed, 80% were seen once. Between the trimmed V and J ends, which lost 6 bases and 0 bases, there was a span of 14 bases. The CDR3 has 16 residues. Per germline, CDR1 ENHRY and CDR2 SYGVKD. This sample is part of a study of OX40 agonist ivuxolimab in advanced cancers. For the study at large: Patients took ivuxolimab, an agonistic anti-OX40 (CD134) antibody. Among those treated, three patients had partial responses, one with hepatocellular carcinoma and two with cutaneous melanoma.

The receptor was derived from an adult with an advanced solid tumor such as melanoma, head and neck, liver or kidney cancer. J is TRBJ1-4 and V is TRBV10-3, with D perhaps TRBD1 (6 bases). Source: CD4+ or CD8+ T cells sorted from blood, taken in a trial of the OX40 agonist ivuxolimab. In DNA, the CDR3 is TGTGCCATCAGCCCCAGGGGTGGAGCAACTAATGAAAAACTGTTTTTT. Translating gives CAISPRGGATNEKLFF.